This TCR beta chain was retrieved from a study of persistence of HIV-infected CD4 T cells (dated by TCRdb to about 2020). Context from the whole study: CMV- and HIV-1 Gag-responding CD4+ T cells were isolated from ART-treated individuals so that antigen-driven clonal expansion of HIV-1-infected cells could be examined. The clonality of all cells in each sorted population was assessed by TCRbeta sequencing, whereas the clonality of infected cells was assessed by proviral sequencing. In the cross-participant TCR cluster analysis, about 8 participants were included for CMV and six or seven participants were included for Gag. Apart from a couple of participants who underwent leukapheresis at a single time point, peripheral blood samples of up to roughly 180 mL were collected from participants at multiple time points. Participants had been on suppressive ART for a median of roughly eight years. The paper's findings and limits, for the study overall: TCRbeta richness in CMV- and Gag-responding cells was significantly lower than in anti-CD3/anti-CD28-responding cells; CMV-responding cells had higher oligoclonality than CD3/CD28-stimulated and Gag-responding cells. Few individuals were included in the study, and only a limited range of antigens was tested. Antigen-responding cells were enriched for expanded CDR3beta sequences that were degenerate, which suggests that CD4+ responses to CMV and Gag underwent convergent selection. Within the same sorted populations, TCR oligoclonality correlated with proviral oligoclonality. Bulk TCR analyses could not be limited to the rare CMV-responding cells that actually contained HIV-1 proviruses.

Via the germline V gene, CDR1 is SGHTA and CDR2 FQGNSA. V loses 6 bases of germline sequence and J loses 5 bases, and the interval between the two ends is 11 bases. The CDR3, cysteine through phenylalanine, is 13 amino acids long. Of the read, only the CDR3 DNA is kept; its 39 bases are in frame from base 1. According to the study, the label for this sample's treatment or condition signals: suppressive antiretroviral therapy. Lysates of CMV-infected fibroblasts were used at about 9.2 ug/mL for cell stimulation. Nonresponding CD40L-negative CD69-negative CD45RO-high memory CD4+ T cells were sorted as memory populations depleted of antigen-responding cells. HIV-1-infected adults in whom suppressive ART had been started during chronic infection were enrolled as participants. Plasma HIV-1 RNA had been undetectable (below 50 copies/mL) in participants for at least 4 years. To be included, participants needed a CD4+ T cell count above 400 cells/uL and a positive CMV serology. Before stimulation, PBMCs were isolated using density centrifugation and then depleted of CD8+ T cells. CD8-depleted PBMCs were stimulated for 15 to 20 hours with anti-CD28/CD49d costimulation, CD40-blocking antibody and enfuvirtide to prevent new infections. Cells were sorted on a Beckman Coulter MoFlo Legacy or XDP sorter, with propidium iodide excluding dead cells. Genomic DNA was extracted using the QIAamp DNA Mini Kit for samples with more than one million cells and using the Quick-DNA Microprep Kit for all other samples.

Remarks on this clone: Its recognized antigen is unknown. No per-base quality is available; no much larger clone lies one base away.

The immunoSEQ hsTCRB assay version 4 in survey mode was used to sequence TCRbeta repertoires from genomic DNA. Genomic DNA was diluted to roughly 9.5 ng/uL, using up to roughly 1 ug per sample for TCRbeta sequencing. The original methods were these. Analysis of the TCRbeta data was done in ImmunoSeq Analyzer 3.0, and diversity was computed on productive nucleotide rearrangements. Lower-bound TCR diversity was estimated with the improved Chao index, and clonality with the Gini coefficient using the Immunarch R package. Different nucleotide rearrangements encoding the same CDR3beta amino acid sequence were treated as distinct clonotypes. Differential abundance analysis identified TCRbeta sequences significantly enriched in antigen-responding cells relative to anti-CD3/anti-CD28-activated cells. GLIPH2 clustered TCRs by predicted peptide-MHC specificity, both within individual participants and across merged participant data sets. The clones in this table, taken by TCRdb from immuneACCESS, are in-frame only. Not every clone is retained; where verified, under half of the shortfall comes from an unresolved V gene, and the cause of the rest is unknown. V and J calls and clone size are those listed in that table; D and trimming were worked out from the DNA. The sample profile shows under 60,000 clones; around 75% of them were found once. Clones ranked in the top ten supply approximately 3% of the sample.

The clonotype comes from an adult man with HIV who was CMV-seropositive. The rearranged chain carries TRBV7-2 and TRBJ2-1, with TRBD1 tentatively as D gene (6 bases match). The starting material was CD4+ T cells sorted from PBMCs after 18-hour stimulation, obtained from a patient who received antiretroviral therapy. The sample's cell subset or site label, in plain terms: CD40L-CD69- CD45RO-high memory CD4 T cells not responding to CMV lysate. The nucleotide sequence is given as TGTGCCAGCAGTCCGAACAGGGACAATGAGCAGTTCTTC. Its protein reads: CASSPNRDNEQFF. The variable domain in full, with residues beyond the CDR3 obtained from the reference TRBV7-2 and TRBJ2-1 genes, is GAGVSQSPSNKVTEKGKDVELRCDPISGHTALYWYRQSLGQGLEFLIYFQGNSAPDKSGLPSDRFSAERTGGSVSTLTIQRTQQEDSAVYLCASSPNRDNEQFFGPGTRLTVL.